Listed below are T cell receptor beta chains from one sample, sequenced in a study of chemoradiotherapy in HPV16-positive cancers. Profiled with immunoSEQ multiplex PCR; TCRdb holds only in-frame clones, not every one. The sample includes roughly 15,000 clones, around 78% seen only once; the top ten take approximately 10%. This sample was taken from a patient who underwent chemoradiotherapy. These receptors all stem from a human donor with HPV-associated anogenital cancer. Each CDR3 is given with its conserved first and last residue. The D gene is left open where the match is weak. Where a row states a size, it is once, few, many or the class of an expanded clone; other rows omit it.

size: .
J: TRBJ2-7
V: TRBV5-5
D: .
CDR3: CASSLDGGASEQYF
DNA: TGTGCCAGCAGCTTGGATGGTGGGGCATCCGAGCAGTACTTC

size: .
J: TRBJ2-7
V: TRBV6-1
D: .
CDR3: CASSETGHAGQGFLYEQYF
DNA: TGTGCCAGCAGTGAAACGGGGCACGCGGGGCAGGGCTTCCTCTACGAGCAGTACTTC

size: .
J: TRBJ2-3
V: TRBV28
D: TRBD1
CDR3: CASSLGQADTQYF
DNA: TGTGCCAGCAGCCTTGGACAGGCAGATACGCAGTATTTT

size: .
J: TRBJ2-7
V: TRBV7-2
D: .
CDR3: CASSLGPNYEQYF
DNA: TGTGCCAGCAGCTTAGGCCCAAATTACGAGCAGTACTTC

size: .
J: TRBJ2-7
V: TRBV6-1
D: .
CDR3: CASSAVGRYYEQYF
DNA: TGTGCCAGCAGTGCAGTCGGACGGTACTACGAGCAGTACTTC

size: .
J: TRBJ2-7
V: TRBV7-9
D: .
CDR3: CASSLGYYEQYF
DNA: TGTGCCAGCAGCTTAGGGTACTACGAGCAGTACTTC

size: .
J: TRBJ1-3
V: TRBV28
D: TRBD1
CDR3: CASSLRAGGGGNTIYF
DNA: TGTGCCAGCAGTTTACGGGCAGGGGGAGGTGGAAACACCATATATTTT

size: .
J: TRBJ1-1
V: TRBV20-1
D: .
CDR3: CSARENTEAFF
DNA: TGCAGTGCTAGGGAGAACACTGAAGCTTTCTTT

size: once
J: TRBJ1-2
V: TRBV7-9
D: .
CDR3: CASSSADTLNYGYTF
DNA: TGTGCCAGCAGCTCAGCTGACACTCTTAACTATGGCTACACCTTC

size: .
J: TRBJ2-1
V: TRBV5-4
D: .
CDR3: CASSWDTGEQFF
DNA: TGTGCCAGCAGCTGGGACACGGGTGAGCAGTTCTTC

size: .
J: TRBJ1-5
V: TRBV28
D: .
CDR3: CASSSQGSNQPQHF
DNA: TGTGCCAGCAGTTCACAGGGTAGCAATCAGCCCCAGCATTTT

size: .
J: TRBJ2-7
V: TRBV6-5
D: TRBD2
CDR3: CASSYLGGGTYEQYF
DNA: TGTGCCAGCAGTTACTTGGGCGGGGGGACCTACGAGCAGTACTTC

size: .
J: TRBJ2-7
V: TRBV19
D: .
CDR3: CASSIDRSYEQYF
DNA: TGTGCCAGTAGTATTGACAGGTCCTACGAGCAGTACTTC

size: .
J: TRBJ2-2
V: TRBV5-1
D: .
CDR3: CASTPDTNTGELFF
DNA: TGCGCCAGCACCCCGGACACTAACACCGGGGAGCTGTTTTTT

size: .
J: TRBJ2-1
V: TRBV7-3
D: .
CDR3: CASSPGQIYNEQFF
DNA: TGTGCCAGCAGCCCTGGACAGATTTACAATGAGCAGTTCTTC

size: .
J: TRBJ2-7
V: TRBV7-2
D: .
CDR3: CASSDLTGTLAYEQYF
DNA: TGTGCCAGCAGCGACTTGACCGGGACTCTTGCCTACGAGCAGTACTTC

size: .
J: TRBJ1-5
V: TRBV6-1
D: .
CDR3: CASSENPGTGSNQPQHF
DNA: TGTGCCAGCAGTGAGAACCCGGGGACCGGCAGCAATCAGCCCCAGCATTTT

size: .
J: TRBJ1-2
V: TRBV5-4
D: .
CDR3: CVSSLAGSDGYTF
DNA: TGTGTCAGCAGCTTGGCGGGATCGGATGGCTACACCTTC

size: .
J: TRBJ2-7
V: TRBV14
D: TRBD1
CDR3: CASSQMTGGSEQYF
DNA: TGTGCCAGCAGCCAAATGACAGGGGGCTCCGAGCAGTACTTC

size: once
J: TRBJ2-7
V: TRBV9
D: .
CDR3: CASSVARDLSYEQYF
DNA: TGTGCCAGCAGCGTAGCGAGGGACCTCTCCTACGAGCAGTACTTC

size: .
J: TRBJ2-7
V: TRBV4-1
D: .
CDR3: CASSQETAYEQYF
DNA: TGCGCCAGCAGCCAAGAGACAGCTTACGAGCAGTACTTC

size: .
J: TRBJ2-6
V: TRBV6-1
D: .
CDR3: CASSEGGAGANVLTF
DNA: TGTGCCAGCAGTGAAGGGGGCGCTGGGGCCAACGTCCTGACTTTC

size: .
J: TRBJ2-1
V: TRBV5-4
D: TRBD2
CDR3: CASSKGLAGDYNEQFF
DNA: TGTGCCAGCAGCAAGGGACTAGCGGGGGACTACAATGAGCAGTTCTTC

size: .
J: TRBJ1-2
V: TRBV5-1
D: .
CDR3: CASSAERGGYTF
DNA: TGCGCCAGCAGCGCGGAGAGGGGAGGCTACACCTTC

size: .
J: TRBJ2-1
V: TRBV9
D: .
CDR3: CASSVTRTGEQFF
DNA: TGTGCCAGCAGCGTAACCCGGACGGGTGAGCAGTTCTTC

size: .
J: TRBJ1-2
V: TRBV4-3
D: .
CDR3: CASSQGHSAPNYGYTF
DNA: TGCGCCAGCAGCCAAGGGCACAGTGCCCCTAACTATGGCTACACCTTC

size: .
J: TRBJ2-1
V: TRBV4-1
D: .
CDR3: CASSQEKVYNEQFF
DNA: TGCGCCAGCAGCCAAGAGAAAGTATACAATGAGCAGTTCTTC

size: .
J: TRBJ1-5
V: TRBV30
D: .
CDR3: CAWSVLGDQPQHF
DNA: TGTGCCTGGAGTGTACTGGGGGATCAGCCCCAGCATTTT

size: .
J: TRBJ1-2
V: TRBV28
D: .
CDR3: CASSPPNFYGYTF
DNA: TGTGCCAGCAGTCCCCCTAATTTTTATGGCTACACCTTC

size: .
J: TRBJ1-6
V: TRBV7-9
D: .
CDR3: CASSLGYANSPLHF
DNA: TGTGCCAGCAGCTTGGGTTACGCAAATTCACCCCTCCACTTT

size: .
J: TRBJ1-3
V: TRBV25-1
D: .
CDR3: CASSELSLSSVSNTIYF
DNA: TGTGCCAGCAGTGAACTCTCTCTCAGTTCTGTTTCAAACACCATATATTTT

size: .
J: TRBJ1-1
V: TRBV30
D: .
CDR3: CAWSVGTNTEAFF
DNA: TGTGCCTGGAGTGTGGGGACGAACACTGAAGCTTTCTTT

size: .
J: TRBJ2-1
V: TRBV2
D: .
CDR3: CAITDSNEQFF
DNA: TGTGCCATTACCGACAGCAATGAGCAGTTCTTC

size: .
J: TRBJ1-2
V: TRBV6-5
D: .
CDR3: CASAMALNYGYTF
DNA: TGTGCCAGCGCCATGGCACTTAACTATGGCTACACCTTC

size: .
J: TRBJ2-5
V: TRBV13
D: TRBD2
CDR3: CASSFRDGGQETQYF
DNA: TGTGCCAGCAGCTTCAGGGACGGGGGGCAAGAGACCCAGTACTTC

size: few
J: TRBJ1-5
V: TRBV6-5
D: TRBD1
CDR3: CASKPGGMDQPQHF
DNA: TGTGCCAGCAAACCAGGGGGCATGGATCAGCCCCAGCATTTT

size: .
J: TRBJ1-2
V: TRBV28
D: .
CDR3: CASSSGDGELGGYTF
DNA: TGTGCCAGCAGTTCCGGGGACGGTGAGCTAGGAGGCTACACCTTC

size: .
J: TRBJ1-2
V: TRBV28
D: TRBD1
CDR3: CASSWQGDYGYTF
DNA: TGTGCCAGCAGTTGGCAGGGGGATTATGGCTACACCTTC

size: .
J: TRBJ1-1
V: TRBV7-9
D: .
CDR3: CASSRPVFTEAFF
DNA: TGTGCCAGCAGCCGACCCGTGTTCACTGAAGCTTTCTTT

size: .
J: TRBJ1-3
V: TRBV7-9
D: TRBD1
CDR3: CASSRTGGNRNTIYF
DNA: TGTGCCAGCAGCCGGACAGGGGGGAACAGAAACACCATATATTTT

size: .
J: TRBJ2-3
V: TRBV4-3
D: .
CDR3: CASSQSLGLSTDTQYF
DNA: TGCGCCAGCAGCCAAAGCTTGGGACTGTCCACAGATACGCAGTATTTT

size: .
J: TRBJ1-2
V: TRBV19
D: TRBD1
CDR3: CASTKDRGIGGYTF
DNA: TGTGCCAGTACTAAGGACAGGGGAATAGGTGGCTACACCTTC

size: .
J: TRBJ2-3
V: TRBV7-9
D: .
CDR3: CASSLAWDLGGKDTQYF
DNA: TGTGCCAGCAGCTTAGCGTGGGACCTCGGAGGGAAAGATACGCAGTATTTT

size: .
J: TRBJ1-2
V: TRBV7-2
D: .
CDR3: CASSSPGGFWGYTF
DNA: TGTGCCAGCAGCTCCCCGGGGGGATTCTGGGGCTACACCTTC

size: once
J: TRBJ2-1
V: TRBV6-1
D: .
CDR3: CASSEGYEQFF
DNA: TGTGCCAGCAGTGAGGGGTATGAGCAGTTCTTC

size: .
J: TRBJ2-1
V: TRBV7-2
D: TRBD1
CDR3: CASSRLRGNRGQHEQFF
DNA: TGTGCCAGCAGCCGCCTTAGGGGTAACAGGGGCCAACATGAGCAGTTCTTC

size: .
J: TRBJ1-5
V: TRBV28
D: .
CDR3: CASSLSGARNQPQHF
DNA: TGTGCCAGCAGTTTATCGGGGGCGCGCAATCAGCCCCAGCATTTT

size: .
J: TRBJ2-7
V: TRBV6-1
D: .
CDR3: CASGISSYEQYF
DNA: TGTGCCAGCGGGATTAGCTCCTACGAGCAGTACTTC

size: .
J: TRBJ1-6
V: TRBV9
D: .
CDR3: CASSVEGSSYNSPLHF
DNA: TGTGCCAGCAGCGTAGAGGGGAGCTCCTATAATTCACCCCTCCACTTT

size: once
J: TRBJ2-3
V: TRBV5-6
D: .
CDR3: CASSLDLTEGDTQYF
DNA: TGTGCCAGCAGCCTCGACCTAACGGAGGGAGATACGCAGTATTTT

size: .
J: TRBJ1-2
V: TRBV6-5
D: .
CDR3: CASSYSNYGYTF
DNA: TGTGCCAGCAGTTACTCTAACTATGGCTACACCTTC

size: .
J: TRBJ2-5
V: TRBV27
D: TRBD2
CDR3: CASSLRSSGGYQETQYF
DNA: TGTGCCAGCAGTTTAAGGTCTAGCGGGGGATACCAAGAGACCCAGTACTTC

size: .
J: TRBJ1-3
V: TRBV7-8
D: .
CDR3: CASSLGGSPSGNTIYF
DNA: TGTGCCAGCAGCTTAGGAGGGAGCCCCTCTGGAAACACCATATATTTT

size: .
J: TRBJ2-7
V: TRBV29-1
D: TRBD1
CDR3: CSGGTGDYEQYF
DNA: TGCAGCGGCGGGACAGGGGACTACGAGCAGTACTTC

size: few
J: TRBJ1-1
V: TRBV28
D: .
CDR3: CASSLRGPTEAFF
DNA: TGTGCCAGCAGTTTACGGGGACCCACTGAAGCTTTCTTT

size: .
J: TRBJ2-7
V: TRBV7-2
D: .
CDR3: CASSSGTLASEQYF
DNA: TGTGCCAGCAGTTCCGGGACTTTAGCATCCGAGCAGTACTTC

size: .
J: TRBJ1-2
V: TRBV7-3
D: TRBD1
CDR3: CASSLDRDGGYTF
DNA: TGTGCCAGCAGCCTGGACAGGGATGGTGGCTACACCTTC

size: .
J: TRBJ1-5
V: TRBV5-6
D: .
CDR3: CASRKGGAGQPQHF
DNA: TGTGCCAGCAGAAAGGGAGGGGCAGGTCAGCCCCAGCATTTT

size: few
J: TRBJ2-7
V: TRBV4-2
D: .
CDR3: CASSQRTNSYEQYF
DNA: TGTGCCAGCAGCCAACGGACTAACTCCTACGAGCAGTACTTC